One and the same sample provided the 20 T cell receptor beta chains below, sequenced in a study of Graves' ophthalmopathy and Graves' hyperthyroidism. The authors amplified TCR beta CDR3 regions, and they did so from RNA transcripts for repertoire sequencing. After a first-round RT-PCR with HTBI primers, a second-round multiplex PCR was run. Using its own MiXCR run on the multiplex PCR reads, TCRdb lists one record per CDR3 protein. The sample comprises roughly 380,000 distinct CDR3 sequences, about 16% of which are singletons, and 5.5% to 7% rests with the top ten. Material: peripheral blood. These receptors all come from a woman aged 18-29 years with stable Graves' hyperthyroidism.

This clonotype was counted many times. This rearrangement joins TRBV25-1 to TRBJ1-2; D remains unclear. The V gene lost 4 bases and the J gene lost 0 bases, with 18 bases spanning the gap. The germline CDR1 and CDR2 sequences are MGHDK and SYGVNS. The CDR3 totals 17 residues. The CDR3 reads CASSAPRDVDPNYGYTF. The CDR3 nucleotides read TGTGCCAGCAGTGCCCCCCGGGATGTTGATCCTAACTATGGCTACACCTTC.

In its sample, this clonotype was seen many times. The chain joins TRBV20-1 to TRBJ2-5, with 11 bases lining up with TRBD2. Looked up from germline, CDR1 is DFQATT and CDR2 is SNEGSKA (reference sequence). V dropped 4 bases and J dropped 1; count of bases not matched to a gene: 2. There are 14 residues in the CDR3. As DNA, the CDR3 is TGCAGTGCTAAACTAGCGGGGGCCCAAGAGACCCAGTACTTC. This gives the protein CSAKLAGAQETQYF.

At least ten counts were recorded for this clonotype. The CDR3 loop reads CASSRASLRDRGHEQYF. DNA of the CDR3: TGTGCCAGCAGTCGCGCGTCGCTCCGGGACAGGGGCCACGAGCAGTACTTC. The chain joins TRBV6-2 or TRBV6-3 to TRBJ2-7, with 10 positions matching TRBD1. This CDR3 comprises 17 residues. Germline CDR1 reads MNHEY; CDR2 reads SVGEGT. V gave up 5 bases and J gave up 5 bases; unmatched junction bases: 15.

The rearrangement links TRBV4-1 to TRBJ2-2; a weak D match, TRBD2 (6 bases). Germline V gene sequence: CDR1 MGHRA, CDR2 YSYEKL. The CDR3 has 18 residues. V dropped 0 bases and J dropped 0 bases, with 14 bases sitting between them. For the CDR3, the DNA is TGCGCCAGCAGCCAAGAGAGGGCGGGGAACACGAACACCGGGGAGCTGTTTTTT. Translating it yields CASSQERAGNTNTGELFF.

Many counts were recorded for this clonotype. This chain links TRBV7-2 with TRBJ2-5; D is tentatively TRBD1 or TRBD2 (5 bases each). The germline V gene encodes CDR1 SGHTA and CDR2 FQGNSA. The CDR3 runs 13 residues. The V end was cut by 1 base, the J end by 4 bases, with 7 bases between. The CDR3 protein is CASSLVGGETQYF. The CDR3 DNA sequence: TGTGCCAGCAGCTTAGTTGGGGGAGAGACCCAGTACTTC.

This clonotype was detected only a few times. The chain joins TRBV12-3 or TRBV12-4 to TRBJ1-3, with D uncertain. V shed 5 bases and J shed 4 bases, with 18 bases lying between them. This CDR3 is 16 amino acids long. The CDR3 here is CASSLGPGPVGNTIYF. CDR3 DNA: TGTGCCAGCAGTCTCGGACCCGGGCCCGTCGGAAACACCATATATTTT.

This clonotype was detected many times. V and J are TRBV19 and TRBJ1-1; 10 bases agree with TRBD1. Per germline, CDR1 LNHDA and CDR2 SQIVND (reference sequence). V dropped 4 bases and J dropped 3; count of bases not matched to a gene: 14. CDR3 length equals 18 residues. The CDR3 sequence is CASSRPLTGGNVDTEAFF. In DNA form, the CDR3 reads TGTGCCAGTAGTAGGCCCCTGACAGGGGGCAACGTGGACACTGAAGCTTTCTTT.

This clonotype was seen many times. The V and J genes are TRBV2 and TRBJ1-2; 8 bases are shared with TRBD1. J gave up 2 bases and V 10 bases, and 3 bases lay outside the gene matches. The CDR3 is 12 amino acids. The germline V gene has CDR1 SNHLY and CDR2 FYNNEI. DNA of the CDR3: TGTGCCATCGGGACAGGAAACTATGGCTACACCTTC. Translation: CAIGTGNYGYTF.

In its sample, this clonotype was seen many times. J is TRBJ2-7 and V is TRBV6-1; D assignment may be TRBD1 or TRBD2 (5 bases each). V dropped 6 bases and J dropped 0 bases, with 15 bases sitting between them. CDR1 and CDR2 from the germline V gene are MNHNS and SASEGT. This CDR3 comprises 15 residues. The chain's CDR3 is CASRTGTASSYEQYF. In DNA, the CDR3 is TGTGCCAGCAGAACCGGGACGGCTAGCTCCTACGAGCAGTACTTC.

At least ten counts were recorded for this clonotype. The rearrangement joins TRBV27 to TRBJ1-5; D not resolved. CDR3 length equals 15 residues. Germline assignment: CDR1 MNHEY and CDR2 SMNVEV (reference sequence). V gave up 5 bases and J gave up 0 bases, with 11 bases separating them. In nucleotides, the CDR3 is TGTGCCAGCAGTAATTGGCCTGTTAGCAATCAGCCCCAGCATTTT. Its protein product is CASSNWPVSNQPQHF.

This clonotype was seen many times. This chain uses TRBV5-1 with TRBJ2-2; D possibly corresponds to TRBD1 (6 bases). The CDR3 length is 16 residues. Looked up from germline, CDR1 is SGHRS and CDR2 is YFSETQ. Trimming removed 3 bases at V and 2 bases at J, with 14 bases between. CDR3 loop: CASSYDRLINTGELFF. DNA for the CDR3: TGCGCCAGCAGCTATGACAGGCTCATTAACACCGGGGAGCTGTTTTTT.

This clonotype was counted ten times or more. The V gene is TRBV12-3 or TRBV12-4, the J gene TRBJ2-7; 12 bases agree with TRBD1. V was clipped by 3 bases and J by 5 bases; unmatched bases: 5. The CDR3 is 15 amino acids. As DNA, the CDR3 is TGTGCCAGCAGTTTGTTCGGGACAGGGGGCAACGAGCAGTACTTC. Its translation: CASSLFGTGGNEQYF.

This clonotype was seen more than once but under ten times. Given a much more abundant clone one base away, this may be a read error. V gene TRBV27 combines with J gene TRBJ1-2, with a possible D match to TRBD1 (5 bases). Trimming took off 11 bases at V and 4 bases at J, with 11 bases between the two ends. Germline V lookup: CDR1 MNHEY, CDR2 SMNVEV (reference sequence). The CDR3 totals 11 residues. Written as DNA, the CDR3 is TGTGCCTCGGGAGGGGCCTATGGCTACACCTTC. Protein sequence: CASGGAYGYTF.

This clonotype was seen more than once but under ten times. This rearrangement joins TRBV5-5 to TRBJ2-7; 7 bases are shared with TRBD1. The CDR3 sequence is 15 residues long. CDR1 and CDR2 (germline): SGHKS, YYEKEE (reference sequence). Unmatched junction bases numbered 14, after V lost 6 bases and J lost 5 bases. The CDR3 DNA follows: TGTGCCAGCACTAAAGGGACAGCCCATGGGGACGAGCAGTACTTC. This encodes CASTKGTAHGDEQYF. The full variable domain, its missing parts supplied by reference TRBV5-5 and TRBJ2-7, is DAGVTQSPTHLIKTRGQQVTLRCSPISGHKSVSWYQQVLGQGPQFIFQYYEKEERGRGNFPDRFSARQFPNYSSELNVNALLLGDSALYLCASTKGTAHGDEQYFGPGTRLTVT.

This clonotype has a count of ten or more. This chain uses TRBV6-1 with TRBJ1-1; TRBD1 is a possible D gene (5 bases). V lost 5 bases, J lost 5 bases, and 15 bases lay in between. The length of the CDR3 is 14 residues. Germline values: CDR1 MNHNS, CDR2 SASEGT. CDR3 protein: CASSLQGVVTEAFF. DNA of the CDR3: TGTGCCAGCAGTCTCCAAGGGGTTGTAACTGAAGCTTTCTTT.

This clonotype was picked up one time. The CDR3: CASSSDRHGYTF. In DNA, the CDR3 is TGTGCCAGCAGTTCCGACAGGCATGGCTACACCTTC. The gene calls are TRBV28 and TRBJ1-2; tentative D call: TRBD1 (6 bases). V was clipped by 4 bases and J by 6 bases, with 9 bases between them. The CDR3 is 12 amino acids. CDR1 is MDHEN and CDR2 is SYDVKM in the germline V gene.

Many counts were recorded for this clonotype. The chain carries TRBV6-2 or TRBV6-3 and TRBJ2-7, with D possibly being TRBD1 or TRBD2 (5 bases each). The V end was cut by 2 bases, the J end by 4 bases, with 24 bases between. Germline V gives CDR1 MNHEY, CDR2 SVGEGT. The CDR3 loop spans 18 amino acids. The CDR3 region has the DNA TGTGCCAGCAGTTACGCGAGGGACCCACGGGGCTCGTTTTACGAGCAGTACTTC. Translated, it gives CASSYARDPRGSFYEQYF.

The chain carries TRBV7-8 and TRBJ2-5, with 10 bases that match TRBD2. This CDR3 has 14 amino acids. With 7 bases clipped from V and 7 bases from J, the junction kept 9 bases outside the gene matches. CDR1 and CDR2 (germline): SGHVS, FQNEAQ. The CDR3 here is CASNALAGVGTQYF. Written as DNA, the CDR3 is TGTGCCAGCAACGCTCTAGCGGGAGTGGGGACCCAGTACTTC.

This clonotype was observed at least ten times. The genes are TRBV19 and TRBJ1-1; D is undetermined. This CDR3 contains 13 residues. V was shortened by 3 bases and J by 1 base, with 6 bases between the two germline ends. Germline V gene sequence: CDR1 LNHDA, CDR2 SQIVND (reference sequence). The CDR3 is CASSMNWNTEAFF. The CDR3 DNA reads TGTGCCAGTAGTATGAACTGGAACACTGAAGCTTTCTTT.

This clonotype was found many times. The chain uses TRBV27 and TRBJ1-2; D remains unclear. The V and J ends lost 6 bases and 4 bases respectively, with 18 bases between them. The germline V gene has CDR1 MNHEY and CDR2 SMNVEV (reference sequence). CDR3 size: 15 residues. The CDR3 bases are TGTGCCAGCAGGAATGCGTGGCAGTCACCCTATGGCTACACCTTC. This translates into CASRNAWQSPYGYTF.